This T cell receptor (beta chain) emerged from a study of cytomegalovirus exposure and HLA in healthy donors. Study conclusions and caveats: The majority of TCR sequences were rare, yet some public TCRs appeared in many donors. Specificity of three CMV-associated chains for CMV antigens was verified in vitro.

Points on this clone: The antigen is undetermined.

This cohort consisted of healthy bone marrow donors. Donors sampled were nominally healthy, though unrecorded immune exposures were likely. J gave up 4 bases and V 10 bases, and 12 bases lay outside the gene matches. The CDR3 is 15 amino acids. Germline lookup yields CDR1 MDHEN and CDR2 SYDVKM. It was with 60 Vbeta and 13 Jbeta primers that the PCR ran. Measured with immunoSEQ multiplex PCR; TCRdb has only the in-frame clones, and not every one. The data show 150,000 to 200,000 clones, nearly 80% seen once. Sequencing was done on a sample of PBMCs. The origin of this receptor is a woman between 35 and 50 years old in good health and CMV-seronegative. This chain connects TRBV28 to TRBJ2-2; TRBD1 matches 7 bases. The CDR3 spells CATQRGGGGTGELFF. The CDR3 DNA follows: TGTGCCACCCAACGAGGGGGCGGTGGCACCGGGGAGCTGTTTTTT.